This is a list of T cell receptor beta chains from one sample in a study of cytomegalovirus exposure and HLA in healthy donors. Measured with immunoSEQ multiplex PCR; TCRdb has only the in-frame clones, and not every one. The specimen's table records approximately 110,000 clones. Specimen: PBMCs. All receptors come from a man in his late teens or twenties in good health and CMV-seronegative. CDR3s include the opening cysteine and the closing phenylalanine or tryptophan. The order of the fields is J gene, D gene, V gene, CDR3 protein, CDR3 DNA. D genes are given only for firm matches.

TRBJ2-5	TRBD1	TRBV6-4	CASSEDPGTGGETQYF	TGTGCCAGCAGTGAAGACCCCGGGACAGGAGGGGAGACCCAGTACTTC
TRBJ2-2	NA	TRBV5-4	CASSLRREVGELFF	TGTGCCAGCAGCTTACGCAGGGAGGTCGGGGAGCTGTTTTTT
TRBJ2-7	NA	TRBV5-6	CASSLTGSYEQYF	TGTGCCAGCAGCCTAACAGGCTCCTACGAGCAGTACTTC
TRBJ2-7	NA	TRBV30	CAWSADISYEQYF	TGTGCCTGGAGCGCCGACATCTCCTACGAGCAGTACTTC
TRBJ1-2	TRBD1	TRBV6-5	CASSYSQGAKDGYTF	TGTGCCAGCAGTTACTCGCAGGGGGCGAAGGATGGCTACACCTTC
TRBJ2-7	NA	TRBV5-1	CASTLGGGYEQYF	TGCGCCAGCACTTTAGGGGGGGGCTACGAGCAGTACTTC
TRBJ1-1	TRBD1	TRBV19	CASSTQPTGMNTEAFF	TGTGCCAGTAGTACTCAACCGACAGGGATGAACACTGAAGCTTTCTTT
TRBJ2-7	NA	TRBV5-1	CASSVTPQYEQYF	TGCGCCAGCAGCGTGACTCCCCAATACGAGCAGTACTTC
TRBJ2-1	TRBD2	TRBV19	CASSKEREGLRNEQFF	TGTGCCAGTAGTAAGGAGCGGGAGGGCCTAAGAAATGAGCAGTTCTTC
TRBJ1-1	NA	TRBV29-1	CSVGRGANTEAFF	TGCAGCGTTGGGAGAGGAGCAAACACTGAAGCTTTCTTT
TRBJ2-1	TRBD2	TRBV6-1	CASSESGISSYNEQFF	TGTGCCAGCAGTGAAAGCGGGATTAGCTCCTACAATGAGCAGTTCTTC
TRBJ1-5	NA	TRBV27	CASSFARNSNQPQHF	TGTGCCAGCAGTTTTGCCAGGAATAGCAATCAGCCCCAGCATTTT
TRBJ1-2	NA	TRBV19	CASSTTRDYTF	TGTGCCAGTAGTACCACGAGGGACTACACCTTC
TRBJ2-7	TRBD1	TRBV30	CAWTQGQGAYEQYF	TGTGCCTGGACGCAGGGACAGGGGGCCTACGAGCAGTACTTC
TRBJ2-2	NA	TRBV19	CASKSNTGELFF	TGTGCCAGTAAAAGCAACACCGGGGAGCTGTTTTTT
TRBJ2-2	TRBD2	TRBV5-1	CASSPGTSGRAANTGELFF	TGCGCCAGCAGCCCTGGGACTAGCGGGAGGGCTGCGAACACCGGGGAGCTGTTTTTT
TRBJ2-7	TRBD2	TRBV19	CASSIAPPGGRSYEQYF	TGTGCCAGTAGTATAGCCCCCCCGGGGGGTAGGTCCTACGAGCAGTACTTC
TRBJ2-5	NA	TRBV15	CATSRPGEGQETQYF	TGTGCCACCAGCAGACCGGGCGAGGGCCAAGAGACCCAGTACTTC
TRBJ1-1	NA	TRBV10-3	CAISEVRGNTEAFF	TGTGCCATCAGTGAGGTACGGGGGAACACTGAAGCTTTCTTT
TRBJ1-6	NA	TRBV6-5	CASSDAGDNSPLHF	TGTGCCAGCAGTGACGCAGGGGATAATTCACCCCTCCACTTT
TRBJ2-3	NA	TRBV19	CASSIGQEDTQYF	TGTGCCAGTAGTATAGGACAGGAAGATACGCAGTATTTT
TRBJ2-3	TRBD2	TRBV5-1	CASSLASGELTDTQYF	TGCGCCAGCAGCTTGGCTAGCGGGGAGCTAACAGATACGCAGTATTTT
TRBJ2-5	TRBD2	TRBV5-1	CASSLALAGGEETQYF	TGCGCCAGCAGCTTGGCTTTGGCGGGAGGTGAGGAGACCCAGTACTTC
TRBJ1-4	NA	TRBV6-5	CASSYLTGSIEKLFF	TGTGCCAGCAGTTACTTGACAGGTTCAATCGAAAAACTGTTTTTT
TRBJ2-1	TRBD2	TRBV5-6	CASSSLTSGRANEQFF	TGTGCCAGCAGCTCCCTGACTAGCGGGAGGGCCAATGAGCAGTTCTTC
TRBJ1-6	TRBD1	TRBV6-1	CASSEEAGTGVSPLHF	TGTGCCAGCAGTGAAGAAGCCGGGACAGGGGTTTCACCCCTCCACTTT
TRBJ2-7	NA	TRBV28	CASSSTQYEQYF	TGTGCCAGCAGTTCCACCCAGTACGAGCAGTACTTC
TRBJ1-4	NA	TRBV5-6	CASSLGAGRDEKLFF	TGTGCCAGCAGCTTAGGGGCAGGGAGGGATGAAAAACTGTTTTTT
TRBJ2-1	TRBD1	TRBV6-5	CASSLFRDRGVNEQFF	TGTGCCAGCAGTTTATTCCGGGACAGGGGGGTTAATGAGCAGTTCTTC
TRBJ2-1	NA	TRBV5-6	CASRLAYREQFF	TGTGCCAGCAGATTGGCTTATCGGGAGCAGTTCTTC
TRBJ2-7	TRBD1	TRBV30	CAWRYGQALYEQYF	TGTGCCTGGAGGTACGGACAGGCGCTCTACGAGCAGTACTTC
TRBJ2-7	NA	TRBV5-4	CASSSGLTRSLSEQYF	TGTGCCAGCAGCTCCGGCCTGACAAGATCTTTGTCCGAGCAGTACTTC